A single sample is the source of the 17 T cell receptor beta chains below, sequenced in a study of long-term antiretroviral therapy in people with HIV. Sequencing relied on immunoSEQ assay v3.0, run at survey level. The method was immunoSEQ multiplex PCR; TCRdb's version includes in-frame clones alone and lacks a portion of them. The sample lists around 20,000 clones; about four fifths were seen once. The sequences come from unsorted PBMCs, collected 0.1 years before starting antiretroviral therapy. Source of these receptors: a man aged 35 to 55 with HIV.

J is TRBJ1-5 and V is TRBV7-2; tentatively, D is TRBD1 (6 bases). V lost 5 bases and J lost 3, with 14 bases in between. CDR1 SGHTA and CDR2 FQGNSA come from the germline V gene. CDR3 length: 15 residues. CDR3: CASSLSQGFNQPQHF. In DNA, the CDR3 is TGTGCCAGCAGCCTATCACAGGGTTTCAATCAGCCCCAGCATTTT.

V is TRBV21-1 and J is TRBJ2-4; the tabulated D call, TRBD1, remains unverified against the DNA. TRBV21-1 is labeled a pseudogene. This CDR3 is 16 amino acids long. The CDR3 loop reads CASSKAGRKKKNIQYF. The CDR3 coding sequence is TGTGCCAGCAGCAAAGCGGGCAGGAAAAAGAAGAACATTCAGTACTTC.

The CDR3 DNA sequence: TGTGCCAGCAGCCAAGACCTGAACACTGAAGCTTTCTTT. Protein product: CASSQDLNTEAFF. The chain links TRBV14 to TRBJ1-1; no clear D gene. Trimming shortened V by 0 bases and J by 0 bases, and 2 bases separated the two germline ends. Germline V gene sequence: CDR1 SGHDN, CDR2 FVKESK. The CDR3 has 13 residues.

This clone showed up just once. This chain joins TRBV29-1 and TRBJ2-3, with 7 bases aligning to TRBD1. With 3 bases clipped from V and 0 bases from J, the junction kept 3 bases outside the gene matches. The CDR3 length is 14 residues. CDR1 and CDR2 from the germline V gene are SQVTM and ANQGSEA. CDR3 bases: TGCAGCGTTGACAGGGGGTATAGCACAGATACGCAGTATTTT. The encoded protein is CSVDRGYSTDTQYF.

The CDR3 reads CASSLEVAGTGANVLTF. For the CDR3, the DNA is TGCGCCAGCAGCTTGGAGGTAGCAGGGACTGGGGCCAACGTCCTGACTTTC. The chain is built from TRBV5-1 and TRBJ2-6, with a weak D call TRBD1 (5 bases). Germline-derived CDR1 and CDR2 are SGHRS and YFSETQ. V lost 0 bases to trimming and J lost 2 bases, with 12 bases between them. The CDR3 totals 17 residues.

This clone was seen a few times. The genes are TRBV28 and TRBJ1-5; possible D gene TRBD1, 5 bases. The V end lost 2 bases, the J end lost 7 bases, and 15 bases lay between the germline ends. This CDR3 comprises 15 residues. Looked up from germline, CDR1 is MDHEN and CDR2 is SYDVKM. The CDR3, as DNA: TGTGCCAGCAGTTTACCGGCAGGGAGGGCCCAGCCCCAGCATTTT. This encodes CASSLPAGRAQPQHF.

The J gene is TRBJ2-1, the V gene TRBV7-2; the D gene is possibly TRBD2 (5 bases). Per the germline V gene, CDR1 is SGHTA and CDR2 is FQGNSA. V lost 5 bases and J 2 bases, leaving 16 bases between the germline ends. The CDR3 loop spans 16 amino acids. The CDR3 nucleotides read TGTGCCAGCAGCCTACCGGGGAGTAGCACCTACAATGAGCAGTTCTTC. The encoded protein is CASSLPGSSTYNEQFF.

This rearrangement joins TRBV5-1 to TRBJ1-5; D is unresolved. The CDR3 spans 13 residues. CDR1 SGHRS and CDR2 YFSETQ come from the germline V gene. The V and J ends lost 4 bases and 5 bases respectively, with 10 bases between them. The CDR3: CASSLGPDQPQHF. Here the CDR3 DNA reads TGCGCCAGCAGCCTAGGGCCGGATCAGCCCCAGCATTTT.

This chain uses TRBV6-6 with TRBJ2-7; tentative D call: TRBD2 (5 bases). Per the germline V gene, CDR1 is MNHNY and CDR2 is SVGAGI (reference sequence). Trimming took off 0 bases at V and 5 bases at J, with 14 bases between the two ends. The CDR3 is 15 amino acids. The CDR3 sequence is CASSYSRRVGDEQYF. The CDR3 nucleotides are TGTGCCAGCAGTTACTCCCGTCGAGTCGGGGACGAGCAGTACTTC.

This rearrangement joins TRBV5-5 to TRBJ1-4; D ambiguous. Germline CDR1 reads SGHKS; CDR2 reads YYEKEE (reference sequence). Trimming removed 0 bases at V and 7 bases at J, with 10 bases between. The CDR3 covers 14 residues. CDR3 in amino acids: CASSLGGNGEKLFF. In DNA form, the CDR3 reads TGTGCCAGCAGCTTGGGAGGGAACGGTGAAAAACTGTTTTTT.

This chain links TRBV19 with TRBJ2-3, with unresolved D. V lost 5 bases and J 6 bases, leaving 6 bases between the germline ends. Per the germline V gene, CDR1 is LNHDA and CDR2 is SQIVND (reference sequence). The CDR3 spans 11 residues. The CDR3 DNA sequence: TGTGCCAGTAGTCGGTGGGATACGCAGTATTTT. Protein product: CASSRWDTQYF.

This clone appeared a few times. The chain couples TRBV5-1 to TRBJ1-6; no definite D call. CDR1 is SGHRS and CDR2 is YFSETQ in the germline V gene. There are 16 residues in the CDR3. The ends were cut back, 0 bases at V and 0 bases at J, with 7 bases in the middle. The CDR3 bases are TGCGCCAGCAGCTTGGGAGGGAGCTCCTATAATTCACCCCTCCACTTT. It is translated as CASSLGGSSYNSPLHF.

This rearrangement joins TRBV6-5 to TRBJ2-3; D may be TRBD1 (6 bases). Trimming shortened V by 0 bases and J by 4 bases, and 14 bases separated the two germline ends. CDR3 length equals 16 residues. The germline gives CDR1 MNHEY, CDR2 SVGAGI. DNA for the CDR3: TGTGCCAGCAGTTACTCAGGGGGAGCCCCTCCAGATACGCAGTATTTT. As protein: CASSYSGGAPPDTQYF.

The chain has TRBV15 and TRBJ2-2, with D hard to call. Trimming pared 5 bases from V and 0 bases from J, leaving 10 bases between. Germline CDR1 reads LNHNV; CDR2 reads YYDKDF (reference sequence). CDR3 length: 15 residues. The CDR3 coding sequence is TGTGCCACCAGCGATTTACGAGCGAACACCGGGGAGCTGTTTTTT. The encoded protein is CATSDLRANTGELFF.

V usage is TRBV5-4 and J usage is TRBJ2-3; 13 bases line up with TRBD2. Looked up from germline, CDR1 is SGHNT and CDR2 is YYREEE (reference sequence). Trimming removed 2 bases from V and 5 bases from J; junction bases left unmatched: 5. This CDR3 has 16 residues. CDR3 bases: TGTGCCAGCAGCTTTCGACTAGCGGGGGGACAAGATACGCAGTATTTT. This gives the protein CASSFRLAGGQDTQYF.

CDR3 bases: TGTGCCAGCACCACTTGGGCATCGGAGACCCAGTACTTC. Its translation: CASTTWASETQYF. The chain has TRBV28 and TRBJ2-5, with D unclear. CDR3 length: 13 amino acids. The germline gives CDR1 MDHEN, CDR2 SYDVKM. V was shortened by 7 bases and J by 5 bases, with 14 bases between the two germline ends.

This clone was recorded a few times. CDR3 nucleotide sequence: TGTGCCAGCAATCCGCAGGGGCTGAGCGAGCAGTACTTC. Protein product: CASNPQGLSEQYF. The chain couples TRBV2 to TRBJ2-7, with D perhaps matching TRBD1 (6 bases). Germline CDR1 and CDR2: SNHLY and FYNNEI. The V and J ends lost 7 bases and 6 bases respectively, with 16 bases between them. This CDR3 comprises 13 residues.